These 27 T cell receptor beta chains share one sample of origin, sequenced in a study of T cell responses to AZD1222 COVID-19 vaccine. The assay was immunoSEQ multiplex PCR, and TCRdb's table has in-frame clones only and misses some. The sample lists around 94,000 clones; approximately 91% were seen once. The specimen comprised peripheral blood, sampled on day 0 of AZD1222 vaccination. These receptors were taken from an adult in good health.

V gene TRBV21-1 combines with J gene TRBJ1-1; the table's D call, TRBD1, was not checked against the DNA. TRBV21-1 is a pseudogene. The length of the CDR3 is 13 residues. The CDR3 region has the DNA TGTGCCAGCACCATCGACAGGGGTGCTGAAGCTTTCTTT. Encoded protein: CASTIDRGAEAFF.

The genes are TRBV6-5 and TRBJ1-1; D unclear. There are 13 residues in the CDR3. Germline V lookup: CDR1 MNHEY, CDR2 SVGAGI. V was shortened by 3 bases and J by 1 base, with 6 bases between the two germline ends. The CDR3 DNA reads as TGTGCCAGCAGTTATGGCAGGAACACTGAAGCTTTCTTT. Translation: CASSYGRNTEAFF.

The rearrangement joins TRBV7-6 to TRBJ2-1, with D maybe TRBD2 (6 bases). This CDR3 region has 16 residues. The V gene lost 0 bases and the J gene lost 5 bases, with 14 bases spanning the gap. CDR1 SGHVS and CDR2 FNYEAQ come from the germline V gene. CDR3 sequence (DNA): TGTGCCAGCAGCTTAGCTTCTAGCGTAAGCCACAATGAGCAGTTCTTC. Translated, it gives CASSLASSVSHNEQFF.

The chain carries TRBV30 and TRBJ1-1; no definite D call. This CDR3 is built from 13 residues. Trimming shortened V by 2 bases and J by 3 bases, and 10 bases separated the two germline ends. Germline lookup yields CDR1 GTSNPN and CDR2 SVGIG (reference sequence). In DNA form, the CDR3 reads TGTGCCTGGAGTTCCCAGATTCACACTGAAGCTTTCTTT. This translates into CAWSSQIHTEAFF.

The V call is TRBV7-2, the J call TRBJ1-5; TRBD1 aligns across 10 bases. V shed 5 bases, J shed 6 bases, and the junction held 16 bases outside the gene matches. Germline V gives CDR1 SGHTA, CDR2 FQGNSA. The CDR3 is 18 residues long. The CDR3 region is CASSPGGQGPRIGQPQHF. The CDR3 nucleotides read TGTGCCAGCAGCCCCGGGGGACAGGGGCCGCGAATCGGTCAGCCCCAGCATTTT.

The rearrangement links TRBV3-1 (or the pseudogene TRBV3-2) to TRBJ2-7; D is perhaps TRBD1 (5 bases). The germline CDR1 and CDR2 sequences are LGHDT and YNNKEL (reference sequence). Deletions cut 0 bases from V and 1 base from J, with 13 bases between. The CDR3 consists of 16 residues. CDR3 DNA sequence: TGTGCCAGCAGCCAAGATAGTAGGGGAAGGTCCTACGAGCAGTACTTC. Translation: CASSQDSRGRSYEQYF.

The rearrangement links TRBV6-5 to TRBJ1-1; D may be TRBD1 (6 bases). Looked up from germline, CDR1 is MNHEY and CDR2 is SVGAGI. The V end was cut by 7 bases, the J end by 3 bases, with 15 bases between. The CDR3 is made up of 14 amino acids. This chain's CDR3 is CASIIIQGYTEAFF. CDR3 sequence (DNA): TGTGCCAGCATAATAATACAGGGCTACACTGAAGCTTTCTTT.

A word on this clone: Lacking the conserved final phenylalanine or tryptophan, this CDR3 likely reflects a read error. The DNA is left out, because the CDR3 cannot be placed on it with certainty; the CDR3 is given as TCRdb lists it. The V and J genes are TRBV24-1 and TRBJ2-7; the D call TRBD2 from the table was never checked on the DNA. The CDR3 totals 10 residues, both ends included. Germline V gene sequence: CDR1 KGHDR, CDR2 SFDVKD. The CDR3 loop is CAGDAGGLSC.

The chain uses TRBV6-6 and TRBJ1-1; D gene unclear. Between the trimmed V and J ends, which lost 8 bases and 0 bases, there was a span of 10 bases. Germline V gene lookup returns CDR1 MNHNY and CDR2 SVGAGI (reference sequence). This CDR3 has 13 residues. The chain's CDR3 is CASSPGMNTEAFF. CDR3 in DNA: TGTGCCAGCTCCCCCGGGATGAACACTGAAGCTTTCTTT.

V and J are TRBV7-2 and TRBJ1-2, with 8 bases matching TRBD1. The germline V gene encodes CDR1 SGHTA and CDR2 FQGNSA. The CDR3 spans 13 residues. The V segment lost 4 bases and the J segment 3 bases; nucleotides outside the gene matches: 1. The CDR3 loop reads CASSSGQDYGYTF. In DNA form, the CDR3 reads TGTGCCAGCAGCTCGGGACAGGACTATGGCTACACCTTC.

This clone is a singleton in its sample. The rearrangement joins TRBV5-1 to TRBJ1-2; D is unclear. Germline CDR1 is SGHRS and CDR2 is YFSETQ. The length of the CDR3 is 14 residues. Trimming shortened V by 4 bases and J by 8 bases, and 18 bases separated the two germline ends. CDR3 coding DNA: TGCGCCAGCAGCGAGCTCCCGGGGTCGGGCGGCTACACCTTC. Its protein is CASSELPGSGGYTF.

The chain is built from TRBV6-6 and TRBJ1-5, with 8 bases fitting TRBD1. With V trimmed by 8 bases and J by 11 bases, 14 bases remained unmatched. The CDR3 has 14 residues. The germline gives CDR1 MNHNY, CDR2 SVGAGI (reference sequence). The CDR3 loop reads CASRPSGQGAAQHF. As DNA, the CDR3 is TGTGCCAGCCGACCCTCCGGACAGGGAGCGGCCCAGCATTTT.

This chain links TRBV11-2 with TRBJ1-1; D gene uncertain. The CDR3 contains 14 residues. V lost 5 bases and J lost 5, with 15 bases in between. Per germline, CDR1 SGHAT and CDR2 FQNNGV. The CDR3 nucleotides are TGTGCCAGCAGCGAAAGGGTGTGGAAGACTGAAGCTTTCTTT. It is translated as CASSERVWKTEAFF.

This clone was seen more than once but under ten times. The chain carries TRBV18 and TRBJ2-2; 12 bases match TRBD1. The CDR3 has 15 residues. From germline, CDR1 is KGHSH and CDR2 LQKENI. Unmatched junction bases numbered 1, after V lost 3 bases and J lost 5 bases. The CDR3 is CASSPGQGATGELFF. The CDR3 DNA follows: TGTGCCAGCTCACCGGGACAGGGGGCAACCGGGGAGCTGTTTTTT. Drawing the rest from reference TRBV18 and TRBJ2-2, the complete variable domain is NAGVMQNPRHLVRRRGQEARLRCSPMKGHSHVYWYRQLPEEGLKFMVYLQKENIIDESGMPKERFSAEFPKEGPSILRIQQVVRGDSAAYFCASSPGQGATGELFFGEGSRLTVL.

As DNA, the CDR3 is TGTGCCAGCAGCCAAGGTCCCATCTCCTACAATGAGCAGTTCTTC. The encoded protein is CASSQGPISYNEQFF. The chain carries TRBV3-1 (or the pseudogene TRBV3-2) and TRBJ2-1; D ambiguous. The V end was cut by 1 base, the J end by 0 bases, with 7 bases between. CDR1 is LGHDT and CDR2 is YNNKEL in the germline V gene (reference sequence). CDR3 length equals 15 residues.

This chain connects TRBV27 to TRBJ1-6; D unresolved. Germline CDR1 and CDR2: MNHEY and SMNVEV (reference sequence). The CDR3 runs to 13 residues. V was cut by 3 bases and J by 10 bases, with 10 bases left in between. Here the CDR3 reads CASSFGAWSPLHF. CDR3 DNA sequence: TGTGCCAGCAGTTTTGGAGCCTGGTCACCCCTCCACTTT.

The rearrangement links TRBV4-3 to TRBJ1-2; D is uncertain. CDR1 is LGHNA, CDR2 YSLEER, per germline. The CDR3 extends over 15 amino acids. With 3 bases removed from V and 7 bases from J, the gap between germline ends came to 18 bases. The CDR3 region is CASSQAFEDLRGYTF. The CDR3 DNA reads TGCGCCAGCAGCCAGGCTTTTGAGGACCTACGTGGCTACACCTTC.

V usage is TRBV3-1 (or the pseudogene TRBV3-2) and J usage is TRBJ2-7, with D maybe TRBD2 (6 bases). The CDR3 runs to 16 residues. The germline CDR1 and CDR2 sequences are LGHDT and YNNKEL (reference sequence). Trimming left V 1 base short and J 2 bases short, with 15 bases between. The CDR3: CASSQVESGRTYEQYF. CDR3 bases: TGTGCCAGCAGCCAAGTTGAATCAGGGAGGACCTACGAGCAGTACTTC.

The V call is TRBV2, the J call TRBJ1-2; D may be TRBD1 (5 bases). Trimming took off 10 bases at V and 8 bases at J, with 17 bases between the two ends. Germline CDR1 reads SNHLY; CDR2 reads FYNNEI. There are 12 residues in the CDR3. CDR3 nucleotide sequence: TGTGCCACTACAGGAGACTCCGTCGGCTACACCTTC. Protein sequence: CATTGDSVGYTF. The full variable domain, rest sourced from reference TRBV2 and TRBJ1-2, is EPEVTQTPSHQVTQMGQEVILRCVPISNHLYFYWYRQILGQKVEFLVSFYNNEISEKSEIFDDQFSVERPDGSNFTLKIRSTKLEDSAMYFCATTGDSVGYTFGSGTRLTVV.

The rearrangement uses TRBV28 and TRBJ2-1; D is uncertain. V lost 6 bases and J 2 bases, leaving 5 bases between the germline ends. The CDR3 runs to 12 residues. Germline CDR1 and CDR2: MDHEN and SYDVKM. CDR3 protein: CASRGTYNEQFF. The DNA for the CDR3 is TGTGCCAGCAGGGGGACCTACAATGAGCAGTTCTTC.

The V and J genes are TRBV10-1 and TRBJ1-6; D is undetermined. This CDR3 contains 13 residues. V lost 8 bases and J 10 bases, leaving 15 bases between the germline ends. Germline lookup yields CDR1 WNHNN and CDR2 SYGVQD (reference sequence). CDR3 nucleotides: TGCGCCAGCTCACCCGTGGCGGGGTCACCCCTCCACTTT. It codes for CASSPVAGSPLHF.

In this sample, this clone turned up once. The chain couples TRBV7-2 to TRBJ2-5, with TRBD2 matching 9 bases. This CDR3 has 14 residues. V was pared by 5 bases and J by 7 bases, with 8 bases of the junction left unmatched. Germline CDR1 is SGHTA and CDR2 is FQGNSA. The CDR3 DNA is TGTGCCAGCAGCGAGACTAGCGGCGGGGGGACCCAGTACTTC. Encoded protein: CASSETSGGGTQYF. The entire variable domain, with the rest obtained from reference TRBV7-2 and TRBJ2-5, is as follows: GAGVSQSPSNKVTEKGKDVELRCDPISGHTALYWYRQSLGQGLEFLIYFQGNSAPDKSGLPSDRFSAERTGGSVSTLTIQRTQQEDSAVYLCASSETSGGGTQYFGPGTRLLVL.

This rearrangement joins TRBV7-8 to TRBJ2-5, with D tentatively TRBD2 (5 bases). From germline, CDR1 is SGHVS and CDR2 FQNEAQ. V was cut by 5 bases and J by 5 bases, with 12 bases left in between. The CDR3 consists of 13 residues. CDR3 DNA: TGTGCCAGCAGCCGAGGACTTACGGAGACCCAGTACTTC. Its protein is CASSRGLTETQYF.

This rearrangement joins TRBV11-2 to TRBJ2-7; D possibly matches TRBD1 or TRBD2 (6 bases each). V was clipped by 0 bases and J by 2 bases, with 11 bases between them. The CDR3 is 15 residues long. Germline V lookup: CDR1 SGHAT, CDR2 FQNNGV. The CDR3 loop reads CASSLETGAAYEQYF. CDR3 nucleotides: TGTGCCAGCAGCTTAGAAACGGGGGCTGCCTACGAGCAGTACTTC.

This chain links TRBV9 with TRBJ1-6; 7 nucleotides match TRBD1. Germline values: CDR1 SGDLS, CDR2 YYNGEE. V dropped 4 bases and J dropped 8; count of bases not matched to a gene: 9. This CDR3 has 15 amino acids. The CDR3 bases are TGTGCCAGCAGCCTCGCCGGGACAGAGGATTCACCCCTCCACTTT. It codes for CASSLAGTEDSPLHF.

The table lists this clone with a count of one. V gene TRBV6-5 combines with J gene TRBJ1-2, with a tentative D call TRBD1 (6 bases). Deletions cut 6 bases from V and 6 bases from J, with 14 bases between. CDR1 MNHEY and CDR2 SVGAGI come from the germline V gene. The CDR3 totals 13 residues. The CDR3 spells CASRTTGRDGYTF. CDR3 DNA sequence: TGTGCCAGCAGAACAACAGGGAGGGATGGCTACACCTTC.

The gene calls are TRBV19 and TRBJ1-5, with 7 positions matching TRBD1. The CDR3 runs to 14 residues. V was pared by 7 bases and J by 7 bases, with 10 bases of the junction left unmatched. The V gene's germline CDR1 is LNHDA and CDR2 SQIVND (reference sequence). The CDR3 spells CASKTGPVYQPQHF. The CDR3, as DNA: TGTGCCAGTAAGACAGGGCCGGTATACCAGCCCCAGCATTTT.